This T cell receptor beta chain was sequenced during a study of T cell changes during pregnancy in multiple sclerosis (dated by TCRdb to the late 2010s). A note on the overall study: The study looked at changes in the T cell repertoire across pregnancy in women with multiple sclerosis.

Libraries were prepared through the immunoSEQ multiplex PCR assay. TCRdb provides this immuneACCESS table in a form limited to in-frame rearrangements. Some clones are lacking; in checked studies, under half of them reflect an unresolved V gene, and why the rest are absent is not known. The table for this sample lists about 59,000 clones; over 90% of them were counted only once. The ten largest clones take up more than 2% of the sample. In the case of this clone: It lacks a known antigen. No base quality information exists; no much larger clone differs at one position.

Ends trimmed: V by 5 bases, J by 5 bases; bases unmatched to a gene: 7. Reading the germline V gene gives CDR1 SGHVS and CDR2 FNYEAQ. The CDR3 contains 14 residues, cysteine and phenylalanine counted. Just CDR3 DNA is preserved here, 42 bases in frame from base 1. This receptor was obtained from a female donor with multiple sclerosis, enrolled in a pregnancy study. The chain employs TRBV7-6 and TRBJ2-7; TRBD1 fits 9 bases in the junction. The specimen was CD8+ T cells from peripheral blood mononuclear cells, collected in the third trimester of pregnancy. The DNA sequence is TGTGCCAGCAGCGCCGGACAGGGGCTCAACGAGCAGTACTTC. This codes for CASSAGQGLNEQYF.